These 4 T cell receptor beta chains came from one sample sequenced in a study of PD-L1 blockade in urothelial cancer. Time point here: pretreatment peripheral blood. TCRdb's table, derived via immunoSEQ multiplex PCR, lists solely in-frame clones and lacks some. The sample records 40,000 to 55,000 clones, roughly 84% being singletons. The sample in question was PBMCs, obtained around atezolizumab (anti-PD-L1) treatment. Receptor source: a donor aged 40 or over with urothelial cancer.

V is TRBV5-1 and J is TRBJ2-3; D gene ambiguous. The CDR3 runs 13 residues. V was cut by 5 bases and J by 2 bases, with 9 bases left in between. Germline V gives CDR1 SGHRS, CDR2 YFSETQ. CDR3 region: CASRLQPTDTQYF. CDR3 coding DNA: TGCGCCAGCAGACTTCAACCCACAGATACGCAGTATTTT.

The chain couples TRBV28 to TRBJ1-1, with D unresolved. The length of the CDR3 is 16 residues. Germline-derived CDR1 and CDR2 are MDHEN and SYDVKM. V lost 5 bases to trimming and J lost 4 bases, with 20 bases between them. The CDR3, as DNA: TGTGCCAGCAGTCCTCCGACGGGGTGGGATATCACTGAAGCTTTCTTT. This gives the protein CASSPPTGWDITEAFF.

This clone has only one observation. CDR3: CASSLGAGGASGNTIYF. The CDR3 nucleotides are TGTGCCAGCAGCTTAGGGGCCGGGGGTGCCTCTGGAAACACCATATATTTT. The chain combines TRBV7-8 with TRBJ1-3, with a possible D match to TRBD1 (5 bases). This CDR3 contains 17 residues. Between the trimmed V and J ends, which lost 1 base and 0 bases, there was a span of 13 bases. The V gene's germline CDR1 is SGHVS and CDR2 FQNEAQ.

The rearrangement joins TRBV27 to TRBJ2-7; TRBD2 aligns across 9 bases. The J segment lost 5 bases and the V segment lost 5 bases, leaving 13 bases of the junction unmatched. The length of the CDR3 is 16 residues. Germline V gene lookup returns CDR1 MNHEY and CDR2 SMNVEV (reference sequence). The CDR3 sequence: CASSPRGSGSIDEQYF. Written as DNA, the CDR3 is TGTGCCAGCAGTCCCCGGGGTAGCGGGAGTATCGACGAGCAGTACTTC.